The 23 T cell receptor beta chains in this list originate from one sample, sequenced in a study of CD8 T cells in Susac syndrome. RNA, at about 0.5 to 1 ug, was reverse transcribed with random hexamers. MiXCR, run by TCRdb on the immunoSEQ multiplex PCR reads, gives a single entry per CDR3 protein. The table lists about 430,000 distinct CDR3 sequences, 85% to 90% of them singletons. The sequenced sample was CD8+ T cells from PBMCs. The receptors stem from a human donor with multiple sclerosis.

The CDR3 nucleotides are TGTGCCACCTCGATCCTTATGAACACTGAAGCTTTCTTT. This encodes CATSILMNTEAFF. This chain connects TRBV28 to TRBJ1-1; D not resolved. The V end was cut by 10 bases, the J end by 0 bases, with 12 bases between. The CDR3 sequence is 13 residues long. Germline values: CDR1 MDHEN, CDR2 SYDVKM. Based on the CDR3 plus reference TRBV28 and TRBJ1-1, the full variable domain is DVKVTQSSRYLVKRTGEKVFLECVQDMDHENMFWYRQDPGLGLRLIYFSYDVKMKEKGDIPEGYSVSREKKERFSLILESASTNQTSMYLCATSILMNTEAFFGQGTRLTVV.

The rearrangement uses TRBV6-5 and TRBJ1-5; TRBD1 aligns across 10 bases. V lost 4 bases, J lost 5 bases, and 5 bases stayed unmatched. The length of the CDR3 is 15 residues. Germline V gene lookup returns CDR1 MNHEY and CDR2 SVGAGI. CDR3 DNA sequence: TGTGCCAGCAGTTTGACAGGGGGCACTTATCAGCCCCAGCATTTT. Encoded protein: CASSLTGGTYQPQHF.

The V gene is TRBV7-9, the J gene TRBJ2-7, with 9 nucleotides matching TRBD1. The junction had 7 bases not matched to a gene; V was cut back by 5 bases and J by 5 bases. The CDR3 covers 14 residues. CDR1 is SEHNR, CDR2 FQNEAQ, per germline (reference sequence). The CDR3 DNA sequence: TGTGCCAGCAGCCTGACAGGGGGAGCGGACGAGCAGTACTTC. Its translation is CASSLTGGADEQYF.

V is TRBV2 and J is TRBJ1-1; 10 nucleotides match TRBD1. V shed 11 bases, J shed 6 bases, and the junction held 12 bases outside the gene matches. The germline V gene has CDR1 SNHLY and CDR2 FYNNEI. This CDR3 comprises 14 residues. CDR3 residues: CARQGDRGVPEAFF. CDR3 sequence (DNA): TGTGCCCGACAAGGGGACAGGGGAGTCCCTGAAGCTTTCTTT.

The J gene is TRBJ2-7, the V gene TRBV12-5; D unresolved. Trimming cost V 1 base and J 6 bases, with 7 bases left between them. CDR3 length: 12 amino acids. CDR1 and CDR2 (germline): LGHNT, FRNRAP. The CDR3 region is CASGLEGLEQYF. The CDR3 DNA reads TGTGCTAGTGGTTTGGAGGGTCTCGAGCAGTACTTC.

This chain links TRBV4-1 with TRBJ2-7; 7 nucleotides align to TRBD2. This CDR3 is built from 16 residues. V lost 2 bases and J lost 7; bases outside the gene matches: 14. CDR1 and CDR2 (germline): MGHRA, YSYEKL. CDR3 in DNA: TGCGCCAGCAGCCAAATATTCCCCAGCGGGACCGCAGAGCAGTACTTC. Translation gives CASSQIFPSGTAEQYF.

CDR3 coding DNA: TGTGCCAGCACCTCGACAGGGGATCGGCCTGAAGCTTTCTTT. This sequence encodes CASTSTGDRPEAFF. The chain is built from TRBV7-9 and TRBJ1-1, with 8 bases lining up with TRBD1. This CDR3 spans 14 amino acids. Per germline, CDR1 SEHNR and CDR2 FQNEAQ (reference sequence). With V trimmed by 7 bases and J by 6 bases, 10 bases remained unmatched.

V gene TRBV19 combines with J gene TRBJ2-1; 13 nucleotides align to TRBD2. Germline values: CDR1 LNHDA, CDR2 SQIVND (reference sequence). The V and J ends lost 5 bases and 9 bases, in that order; junction bases with no gene match: 10. The CDR3 runs to 16 residues. This CDR3 is CASSPGLAGAHGEQFF. CDR3 coding DNA: TGTGCCAGTAGTCCCGGACTAGCGGGGGCCCATGGTGAGCAGTTCTTC.

This sequence joins TRBV29-1 and TRBJ1-2; possible D gene TRBD1, 5 bases. Germline V CDR1 and CDR2: SQVTM, ANQGSEA. Trimming removed 6 bases at V and 3 bases at J, with 14 bases between. This CDR3 is built from 13 residues. CDR3 bases: TGCAGCGTCCGAAAGGGGTTTGACTATGGCTACACCTTC. The encoded protein is CSVRKGFDYGYTF.

V usage is TRBV7-6 and J usage is TRBJ2-1, with TRBD2 identical over 8 bases. This CDR3 region has 16 residues. Germline CDR1 is SGHVS and CDR2 is FNYEAQ. Trimming took 5 bases from V and 1 from J; bases not matched to a gene: 7. The CDR3 sequence: CASSITSGQSYNEQFF. CDR3 in DNA: TGTGCCAGCAGCATAACTAGCGGCCAATCCTACAATGAGCAGTTCTTC. The entire variable domain, with the rest obtained from reference TRBV7-6 and TRBJ2-1, is as follows: GAGVSQSPRYKVTKRGQDVALRCDPISGHVSLYWYRQALGQGPEFLTYFNYEAQQDKSGLPNDRFSAERPEGSISTLTIQRTEQRDSAMYRCASSITSGQSYNEQFFGPGTRLTVL.

The chain couples TRBV29-1 to TRBJ2-7, with a possible D match to TRBD2 (5 bases). The ends were cut back, 1 base at V and 6 bases at J, with 7 bases in the middle. This CDR3 has 11 amino acids. Germline loops: CDR1 SQVTM, CDR2 ANQGSEA. This CDR3 reads CSVEGGSEQYF. The CDR3 nucleotides are TGCAGCGTTGAAGGAGGGTCCGAGCAGTACTTC.

This chain connects TRBV11-2 to TRBJ2-5; 11 bases are shared with TRBD2. Unmatched junction bases numbered 12, after V lost 0 bases and J lost 3 bases. The CDR3 runs to 19 residues. Looked up from germline, CDR1 is SGHAT and CDR2 is FQNNGV. In DNA, the CDR3 is TGTGCCAGCAGCTTAGATTGGGGGCTAGCGGGAGGTGGGGAAGAGACCCAGTACTTC. It translates to CASSLDWGLAGGGEETQYF.

This clonotype was counted only a few times. The chain couples TRBV5-1 to TRBJ2-7; D unresolved. V lost 4 bases to trimming and J lost 2 bases, with 7 bases between them. The CDR3 totals 12 residues. CDR1 is SGHRS and CDR2 is YFSETQ in the germline V gene. The CDR3 DNA reads as TGCGCCAGCAGCGGCGGCCCCTACGAGCAGTACTTC. Its translation is CASSGGPYEQYF.

The chain combines TRBV29-1 with TRBJ1-2, with D perhaps TRBD1 (5 bases). Deletions cut 7 bases from V and 4 bases from J, with 10 bases between. The CDR3 is made up of 11 amino acids. Germline CDR1 SQVTM, CDR2 ANQGSEA. The CDR3 here is CSGDGPYGYTF. Written as DNA, the CDR3 is TGCAGCGGGGACGGGCCCTATGGCTACACCTTC. The full variable domain, in which reference TRBV29-1 and TRBJ1-2 provide the parts outside the CDR3, is SAVISQKPSRDICQRGTSLTIQCQVDSQVTMMFWYRQQPGQSLTLIATANQGSEATYESGFVIDKFPISRPNLTFSTLTVSNMSPEDSSIYLCSGDGPYGYTFGSGTRLTVV.

V usage is TRBV10-2 and J usage is TRBJ2-3, with unresolved D. Trimming removed 9 bases at V and 4 bases at J, with 8 bases between. CDR3 length: 11 amino acids. CDR1 and CDR2 (germline): WSHSY, SAAADI. CDR3 sequence reads: CASLEADTQYF. The CDR3 DNA reads as TGCGCCAGTCTAGAGGCAGATACGCAGTATTTT.

This clonotype has a single count. The rearrangement links TRBV29-1 to TRBJ1-1; D ambiguous. This CDR3 has 12 residues. Germline V gives CDR1 SQVTM, CDR2 ANQGSEA. V was shortened by 4 bases and J by 3 bases, with 9 bases between the two germline ends. The CDR3 region is CSVGGRDTEAFF. As DNA, the CDR3 is TGCAGCGTTGGAGGACGGGACACTGAAGCTTTCTTT.

The rearrangement joins TRBV23-1 to TRBJ2-2; 7 bases match TRBD2. TRBV23-1 is sorted into the ORF group, with uncertain function. Germline trimming cut 2 bases from V and 3 bases from J; bases unmatched to any gene: 3. The CDR3 contains 15 residues. In nucleotides, the CDR3 is TGCGCCAGCAGTCAACCCAGCGGGGACACCGGGGAGCTGTTTTTT. As protein: CASSQPSGDTGELFF.

The chain couples TRBV5-6 to TRBJ2-3; 8 bases agree with TRBD2. The CDR3 loop spans 15 amino acids. The V and J ends lost 4 bases and 1 base, in that order; junction bases with no gene match: 5. CDR1 SGHDT and CDR2 YYEEEE come from the germline V gene. CDR3 DNA: TGTGCCAGCAGCGTGGGGCGGGAGGGCACAGATACGCAGTATTTT. Its translation: CASSVGREGTDTQYF.

This clonotype was detected only once. The CDR3 DNA reads TGTGCCAGCAGTTTACGGGCAGGTTCCCTAAACACTGAAGCTTTCTTT. It codes for CASSLRAGSLNTEAFF. The chain is built from TRBV27 and TRBJ1-1; D unclear. Trimming left V 2 bases short and J 2 bases short, with 15 bases between. The CDR3 consists of 16 residues. Germline V gene data show CDR1 as MNHEY and CDR2 as SMNVEV (reference sequence).

In its sample, this clonotype was seen a few times. The chain links TRBV7-2 to TRBJ2-7; D call uncertain. Germline loops: CDR1 SGHTA, CDR2 FQGNSA. V was clipped by 3 bases and J by 2 bases, with 11 bases between them. The CDR3 length is 14 residues. CDR3 loop: CASSFFAETYEQYF. The DNA of the CDR3 is TGTGCCAGCAGCTTCTTTGCGGAGACCTACGAGCAGTACTTC.

Only one count was recorded for this clonotype. V usage is TRBV25-1 and J usage is TRBJ2-7, with D perhaps matching TRBD2 (7 bases). Trimming took off 6 bases at V and 3 bases at J, with 15 bases between the two ends. This CDR3 has 14 residues. The germline V gene encodes CDR1 MGHDK and CDR2 SYGVNS. Here the CDR3 reads CASRGEGGNYEQYF. In DNA form, the CDR3 reads TGTGCCAGCAGGGGGGAGGGGGGTAACTACGAGCAGTACTTC.

This clonotype was found once. The rearrangement uses TRBV12-3 or TRBV12-4 and TRBJ2-1; D not certain. CDR3 size: 13 residues. Deletions cut 1 base from V and 8 bases from J, with 9 bases between. CDR3 protein: CASSLVSEDEQFF. The CDR3 nucleotides are TGTGCCAGCAGTTTAGTTTCAGAAGATGAGCAGTTCTTC.

The CDR3 nucleotides read TGCGCCAGCAGCCAAGGGACAGGGACATCCTACGAGCAGTACTTC. This encodes CASSQGTGTSYEQYF. J is TRBJ2-7 and V is TRBV4-1; 8 bases fit TRBD1. V was pared by 1 base and J by 1 base, with 3 bases of the junction left unmatched. Germline loops: CDR1 MGHRA, CDR2 YSYEKL. This CDR3 region has 15 residues.